This T cell receptor (beta chain) came from a study of PD-1 blockade in classical Hodgkin lymphoma. Whole-study findings and limits: When set against healthy donors, newly diagnosed patients were reported to show lower baseline TCR diversity. The repertoire differences lack a defined cause, possibly disease activity or prior therapy. While CD8+ TCR diversity did not rise significantly by C4D1, CD4+ TCR diversity did. Anyone who began nivolumab under 1 year after ASCT was excluded.

Sequenced by immunoSEQ multiplex PCR; TCRdb stores in-frame clones only, minus some. Of around 150,000 clones in the sample, 78% were seen once. There are many counts of this clone. Its antigen is unidentified. Each of the patients experienced relapse following autologous stem cell transplantation, and their brentuximab vedotin exposure differed. This TCR came from a human donor with classical Hodgkin lymphoma. The input for sequencing was peripheral blood mononuclear cells (PBMCs), taken before the second cycle of nivolumab.

The CDR3 DNA reads as TGTGCCAGCAGCCTCGGGGGTGCCAAAAACATTCAGTACTTC. Amino acid sequence: CASSLGGAKNIQYF. The V and J genes are TRBV28 and TRBJ2-4, with D possibly being TRBD2 (6 bases). The CDR3 runs 14 residues. Germline V gene sequence: CDR1 MDHEN, CDR2 SYDVKM. Trimming took off 6 bases at V and 1 base at J, with 10 bases between the two ends.